The clone carrying this T cell receptor beta chain occurred many times. The antigen is not known. This same CDR3 is encoded by further DNA sequences in the sample. Germline V gives CDR1 SEHNR, CDR2 FQNEAQ (reference sequence). V lost 5 bases, J lost 2 bases, and 9 bases lay in between. The CDR3 has 13 residues. Each patient came to thyroid surgery without any prior treatment (of any kind). In the source study's methods: A distant-metastasis classifier for papillary thyroid cancer was built using CDR3 differences across clinicopathological groups. Via MiXCR, TCRdb re-called the PCR reads. The V and J calls and clone size are TCRdb's, not the authors'. The sample includes 20,000 to 25,000 clones, roughly 20% of them seen just once. The sample originates from a study of metastatic and nonmetastatic thyroid tumors. Study-level background: It was across blood and tumor or nodule tissue from malignant and benign thyroid patients that repertoires were compared.

Study-level findings and limits: Versus benign nodules, malignant thyroid tumors reportedly had significantly higher TCR beta diversity, in blood and tumor.

The TCR sequence derives from a female donor with papillary thyroid cancer or a benign thyroid nodule (not recorded which). Some clones in this sample may be carry-over from other donors' samples. The chain uses TRBV7-9 and TRBJ1-1, with D perhaps TRBD1 (5 bases). Sequencing was carried out using blood. CDR3 in DNA: TGTGCCAGCAGCCGGGACGGTAACACTGAAGCTTTCTTT. Its translation is CASSRDGNTEAFF.